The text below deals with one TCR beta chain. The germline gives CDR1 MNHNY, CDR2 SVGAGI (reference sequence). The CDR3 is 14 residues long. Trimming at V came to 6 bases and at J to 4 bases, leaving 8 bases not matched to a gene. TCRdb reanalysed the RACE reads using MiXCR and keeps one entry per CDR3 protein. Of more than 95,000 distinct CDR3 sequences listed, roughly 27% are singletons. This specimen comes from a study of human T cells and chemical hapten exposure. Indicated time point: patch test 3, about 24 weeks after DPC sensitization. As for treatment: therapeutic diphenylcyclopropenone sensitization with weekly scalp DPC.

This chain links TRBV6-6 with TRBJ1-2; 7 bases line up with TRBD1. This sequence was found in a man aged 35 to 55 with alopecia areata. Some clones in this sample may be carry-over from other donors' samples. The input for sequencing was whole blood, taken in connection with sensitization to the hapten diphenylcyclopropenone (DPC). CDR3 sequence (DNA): TGTGCCAGCAGCTCCGACAGGGTACTCTATGGCTACACCTTC. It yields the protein CASSSDRVLYGYTF.